Shown below are 23 T cell receptor beta chains from a single sample sequenced in a study of blood T cell repertoires in COVID-19. Assay: immunoSEQ multiplex PCR; the TCRdb copy retains only in-frame clones and omits some. This table has about 52,000 clones, about 90% appearing once. Sequencing was performed on peripheral blood. The source is an elderly man with active or convalescent COVID-19.

The V call is TRBV7-2, the J call TRBJ2-1; tentatively, D is TRBD1 (6 bases). Trimming cost V 1 base and J 4 bases, with 8 bases left between them. The germline CDR1 and CDR2 sequences are SGHTA and FQGNSA. This CDR3 contains 14 residues. CDR3 amino acids: CASSLGTEYNEQFF. The CDR3 DNA follows: TGTGCCAGCAGCTTAGGGACAGAGTACAATGAGCAGTTCTTC. Full variable domain (remainder filled in from reference TRBV7-2 and TRBJ2-1): GAGVSQSPSNKVTEKGKDVELRCDPISGHTALYWYRQSLGQGLEFLIYFQGNSAPDKSGLPSDRFSAERTGGSVSTLTIQRTQQEDSAVYLCASSLGTEYNEQFFGPGTRLTVL.

The chain joins TRBV19 to TRBJ1-5; no definite D call. CDR1 is LNHDA and CDR2 is SQIVND in the germline V gene (reference sequence). The CDR3 has 13 amino acids. V was pared by 0 bases and J by 5 bases, with 5 bases between. CDR3 sequence (DNA): TGTGCCAGTAGTATAGACGCGGATCAGCCCCAGCATTTT. It is translated as CASSIDADQPQHF.

This chain joins TRBV27 and TRBJ1-6; TRBD1 aligns across 7 bases. This CDR3 contains 15 residues. CDR1 is MNHEY and CDR2 is SMNVEV in the germline V gene (reference sequence). Trimming removed 6 bases from V and 10 bases from J; junction bases left unmatched: 12. CDR3 coding DNA: TGTGCCAGCAGGGCCGACAGGGCCGTTTGGTCACCCCTCCACTTT. Its translation is CASRADRAVWSPLHF.

The chain couples TRBV28 to TRBJ2-7, with TRBD1 identical over 10 bases. CDR1 is MDHEN, CDR2 SYDVKM, per germline. Unmatched junction bases numbered 1, after V lost 5 bases and J lost 3 bases. This CDR3 has 13 amino acids. CDR3 bases: TGTGCCAGCAGTCGGGACAGGGGCTACGAGCAGTACTTC. This translates into CASSRDRGYEQYF.

The rearrangement joins TRBV4-1 to TRBJ1-6; D might be TRBD1 (5 bases). The CDR3 is 16 residues long. The germline CDR1 and CDR2 sequences are MGHRA and YSYEKL. With 0 bases removed from V and 7 bases from J, the gap between germline ends came to 13 bases. DNA for the CDR3: TGCGCCAGCAGCCAAGACTCAGGGTTGGGAAATTCACCCCTCCACTTT. Residues: CASSQDSGLGNSPLHF.

The chain joins TRBV4-3 to TRBJ1-2, with 7 bases identical to TRBD1. The ends lost 4 bases at V and 7 bases at J; junction bases unmatched: 6. The CDR3 is 13 residues long. Germline V gene data show CDR1 as LGHNA and CDR2 as YSLEER. This chain's CDR3 is CASSLQGLGGYTF. The CDR3 nucleotides are TGCGCCAGCAGCCTACAGGGGCTGGGTGGCTACACCTTC.

This chain connects TRBV7-2 to TRBJ2-7; no definite D call. There are 14 residues in the CDR3. Germline lookup yields CDR1 SGHTA and CDR2 FQGNSA. With 1 base removed from V and 0 bases from J, the gap between germline ends came to 7 bases. The CDR3 sequence: CASSLGTSSYEQYF. The CDR3 DNA is TGTGCCAGCAGCTTAGGTACATCCTCCTACGAGCAGTACTTC. The variable domain in full, with the rest retrieved from reference TRBV7-2 and TRBJ2-7, is GAGVSQSPSNKVTEKGKDVELRCDPISGHTALYWYRQSLGQGLEFLIYFQGNSAPDKSGLPSDRFSAERTGGSVSTLTIQRTQQEDSAVYLCASSLGTSSYEQYFGPGTRLTVT.

This chain uses TRBV6-1 with TRBJ2-5; the D gene is possibly TRBD1 (5 bases). Germline V gene lookup returns CDR1 MNHNS and CDR2 SASEGT. The V gene lost 5 bases and the J gene lost 2 bases, with 15 bases spanning the gap. The CDR3 spans 15 residues. The CDR3 loop reads CASSLGGQGQETQYF. The CDR3 DNA follows: TGTGCCAGCAGTTTAGGTGGGCAGGGTCAAGAGACCCAGTACTTC.

The CDR3 DNA reads TGTGCCAGCAGACGCGGACAGGGAACTAATGAAAAACTGTTTTTT. Translated: CASRRGQGTNEKLFF. The V gene is TRBV28, the J gene TRBJ1-4; 8 nucleotides align to TRBD1. This CDR3 contains 15 residues. Unmatched junction bases numbered 4, after V lost 6 bases and J lost 1 base. CDR1 and CDR2 from the germline V gene are MDHEN and SYDVKM.

The J gene is TRBJ2-2, the V gene TRBV10-3; 15 bases fit TRBD2. The germline gives CDR1 ENHRY, CDR2 SYGVKD. The CDR3 totals 14 residues. The V segment lost 8 bases and the J segment 5 bases; nucleotides outside the gene matches: 0. CDR3 amino acids: CAIGTSGRTGELFF. DNA for the CDR3: TGTGCCATCGGGACTAGCGGGAGGACCGGGGAGCTGTTTTTT.

V and J are TRBV19 and TRBJ1-1; no reliable D call. The CDR3 sequence is 13 residues long. Germline CDR1 reads LNHDA; CDR2 reads SQIVND (reference sequence). Trimming cost V 1 base and J 11 bases, with 14 bases left between them. CDR3 amino acids: CASSIGRGMAAFF. Here the CDR3 DNA reads TGTGCCAGTAGTATAGGGCGGGGTATGGCGGCTTTCTTT. The variable domain in full, completed from reference TRBV19 and TRBJ1-1, reads DGGITQSPKYLFRKEGQNVTLSCEQNLNHDAMYWYRQDPGQGLRLIYYSQIVNDFQKGDIAEGYSVSREKKESFPLTVTSAQKNPTAFYLCASSIGRGMAAFFGQGTRLTVV.

The chain recombines TRBV5-1 with TRBJ2-6; TRBD1 matches at 7 bases. The CDR3 has 16 residues. In germline, CDR1 is SGHRS, CDR2 YFSETQ. Trimming at V came to 8 bases and at J to 3 bases, leaving 11 bases not matched to a gene. This chain's CDR3 is CASARGLPGGANVLTF. The CDR3 DNA reads TGCGCCAGTGCAAGGGGGCTCCCTGGTGGGGCCAACGTCCTGACTTTC. The full variable domain, in which reference TRBV5-1 and TRBJ2-6 provide the parts outside the CDR3, is KAGVTQTPRYLIKTRGQQVTLSCSPISGHRSVSWYQQTPGQGLQFLFEYFSETQRNKGNFPGRFSGRQFSNSRSEMNVSTLELGDSALYLCASARGLPGGANVLTFGAGSRLTVL.

The J gene is TRBJ2-5, the V gene TRBV24-1, with 14 bases aligning to TRBD2. The CDR3 length is 17 residues. Trimming took 4 bases from V and 2 from J; bases not matched to a gene: 5. Looked up from germline, CDR1 is KGHDR and CDR2 is SFDVKD. CDR3 loop: CATSDPGTSGGQETQYF. The CDR3 nucleotides read TGTGCCACCAGTGACCCTGGGACTAGCGGGGGACAAGAGACCCAGTACTTC.

This clone was counted between two and nine times. J is TRBJ2-7 and V is TRBV2, with 7 nucleotides matching TRBD1. Germline lookup yields CDR1 SNHLY and CDR2 FYNNEI. V dropped 5 bases and J dropped 6; count of bases not matched to a gene: 13. The CDR3 sequence is 15 residues long. CDR3 DNA sequence: TGTGCCAGCAGTTTAGGACAGGCCCTATTGGGCGAGCAGTACTTC. It yields the protein CASSLGQALLGEQYF.

The chain couples TRBV6-2 or TRBV6-3 to TRBJ1-1; the D is unclear. The CDR3 spans 15 residues. The V end was cut by 0 bases, the J end by 8 bases, with 16 bases between. Germline V gives CDR1 MNHEY, CDR2 SVGEGT. The CDR3 DNA reads TGTGCCAGCAGTTACTCGGAGTCAGCGGGCGGGGAAGCTTTCTTT. This codes for CASSYSESAGGEAFF.

The chain links TRBV23-1 to TRBJ1-1; D is uncertain. TRBV23-1 is placed among ORFs of uncertain function. CDR3 length: 16 residues. The V end lost 0 bases, the J end lost 5 bases, and 16 bases lay between the germline ends. The CDR3 spells CASSQSAGGRETEAFF. The CDR3 bases are TGCGCCAGCAGTCAATCTGCCGGAGGGCGGGAGACTGAAGCTTTCTTT.

This chain connects TRBV19 to TRBJ1-6; 7 nucleotides agree with TRBD1. The germline V gene encodes CDR1 LNHDA and CDR2 SQIVND (reference sequence). After removal of 4 bases from V and 8 bases from J, the junction contained 8 bases not matched to a gene. The CDR3 loop spans 15 amino acids. CDR3 residues: CASSRRQGGDSPLHF. The CDR3 DNA reads as TGTGCCAGTAGTAGAAGACAGGGCGGAGATTCACCCCTCCACTTT.

The chain recombines TRBV7-2 with TRBJ1-6; D might be TRBD1 (5 bases). Germline V gene sequence: CDR1 SGHTA, CDR2 FQGNSA. The CDR3 is 17 residues long. The ends were cut back, 1 base at V and 6 bases at J, with 16 bases in the middle. CDR3 nucleotide sequence: TGTGCCAGCAGCTTAGTCTTTGGGCAGGGTCTTAATTCACCCCTCCACTTT. Translating it yields CASSLVFGQGLNSPLHF. Full variable domain (outside the CDR3, taken from reference TRBV7-2 and TRBJ1-6): GAGVSQSPSNKVTEKGKDVELRCDPISGHTALYWYRQSLGQGLEFLIYFQGNSAPDKSGLPSDRFSAERTGGSVSTLTIQRTQQEDSAVYLCASSLVFGQGLNSPLHFGNGTRLTVT.

This clone was detected a few times. The V and J genes are TRBV3-1 (or the pseudogene TRBV3-2) and TRBJ1-3, with 7 bases matching TRBD1. The CDR3 is made up of 15 amino acids. Unmatched junction bases numbered 2, after V lost 1 base and J lost 2 bases. The V gene's germline CDR1 is LGHDT and CDR2 YNNKEL (reference sequence). The CDR3 loop is CASSQAGTAGNTIYF. Here the CDR3 DNA reads TGTGCCAGCAGCCAAGCGGGGACAGCTGGAAACACCATATATTTT.

The genes are TRBV4-1 and TRBJ2-5; TRBD1 might be the D (5 bases). From germline, CDR1 is MGHRA and CDR2 YSYEKL. The V and J ends lost 0 bases and 1 base respectively, with 12 bases between them. The length of the CDR3 is 16 residues. CDR3 amino acids: CASSQDRAGIQETQYF. DNA for the CDR3: TGCGCCAGCAGCCAAGATAGGGCAGGGATCCAAGAGACCCAGTACTTC.

This clone occurred once. The chain couples TRBV12-5 to TRBJ1-2, with 7 positions matching TRBD1. This CDR3 contains 15 residues. With V trimmed by 3 bases and J by 2 bases, 6 bases remained unmatched. Germline V lookup: CDR1 LGHNT, CDR2 FRNRAP. CDR3 loop: CASGLTGVSNYGYTF. The CDR3 nucleotides are TGTGCTAGTGGTTTAACAGGGGTGTCCAACTATGGCTACACCTTC. Filled out from reference TRBV12-5 and TRBJ1-2, the complete variable domain reads DARVTQTPRHKVTEMGQEVTMRCQPILGHNTVFWYRQTMMQGLELLAYFRNRAPLDDSGMPKDRFSAEMPDATLATLKIQPSEPRDSAVYFCASGLTGVSNYGYTFGSGTRLTVV.

V is TRBV7-6 and J is TRBJ2-2; D is undetermined. CDR3 length: 16 residues. The germline gives CDR1 SGHVS, CDR2 FNYEAQ. V lost 2 bases and J lost 0, with 10 bases in between. CDR3 sequence reads: CASSLNGRANTGELFF. Here the CDR3 DNA reads TGTGCCAGCAGCTTAAATGGGCGCGCGAACACCGGGGAGCTGTTTTTT.

The genes are TRBV7-2 and TRBJ2-3; 7 nucleotides line up with TRBD2. After removal of 1 base from V and 5 bases from J, the junction contained 12 bases not matched to a gene. The length of the CDR3 is 17 residues. Per the germline V gene, CDR1 is SGHTA and CDR2 is FQGNSA. In nucleotides, the CDR3 is TGTGCCAGCAGCTTAGAAGTCCCTAGCGGTTTAGTAGATACGCAGTATTTT. Its translation is CASSLEVPSGLVDTQYF. The variable domain in full, completed from reference TRBV7-2 and TRBJ2-3, reads GAGVSQSPSNKVTEKGKDVELRCDPISGHTALYWYRQSLGQGLEFLIYFQGNSAPDKSGLPSDRFSAERTGGSVSTLTIQRTQQEDSAVYLCASSLEVPSGLVDTQYFGPGTRLTVL.